This T cell receptor beta chain originates from a study of beta chain features in type 1 diabetes. Purity exceeded 95% in all sorted populations. Since all of the isolated RNA was reverse transcribed, expressed TCRB transcripts were what got sequenced. Sequenced by immunoSEQ multiplex PCR; TCRdb stores in-frame clones only, minus some. Of about 360,000 clones listed, over 10% are singletons. Trimming stripped 5 bases from V and 9 bases from J, with 11 bases between. Germline assignment: CDR1 SEHNR and CDR2 FQNEAQ (reference sequence). CDR3 length: 12 amino acids. This clone was counted only a few times.

The rearrangement links TRBV7-9 to TRBJ1-3; D remains ambiguous. The sequence was collected from a man aged 18 to 29 in good health. Sequencing input: naive CD4+ T cells from blood. CDR3 sequence: CASSPEVVTIYF. The CDR3 DNA is TGTGCCAGCAGCCCCGAGGTAGTCACCATATATTTT.